This T cell receptor beta chain was sequenced in a study of cytomegalovirus exposure and HLA in healthy donors. Note on this clone: The antigen is undetermined.

Study-level points and caveats: It was shown in a later analysis that HLA-associated TCR beta chains were more clonally expanded than other, equally common chains. In an earlier analysis, in 587 donors, most V segments appeared productive either ~87% or ~30% of the time. In a later analysis, CMV-associated beta chains were mostly HLA-associated, it appeared.

Primers for the PCR totalled 60 Vbeta and 13 Jbeta. Libraries were prepared by immunoSEQ multiplex PCR; TCRdb keeps only in-frame clonotypes and omits some of them. The data contain about 150,000 clones, 80% of them singletons. The donors gave bone marrow, and they were healthy. Sequencing was carried out using PBMCs. This sequence originates from a woman in her thirties or forties in good health and CMV-seronegative.

This CDR3 reads CASRPRRGTYEQYF. In nucleotides, the CDR3 is TGTGCCAGCAGGCCGAGAAGGGGGACCTACGAGCAGTACTTC. This chain connects TRBV6-5 to TRBJ2-7; perhaps TRBD1 as D (6 bases). Germline V gene data show CDR1 as MNHEY and CDR2 as SVGAGI. The V end lost 6 bases, the J end lost 2 bases, and 14 bases lay between the germline ends. This CDR3 region has 14 residues.